This is a list of T cell receptor beta chains from one sample in a study of neurological immune-mediated disorders. MiXCR, applied by TCRdb to the 5' RACE reads, yields one record per CDR3 protein. The sample includes approximately 48,000 distinct CDR3 sequences, approximately 2.8% of them seen just once. The sample was PBMCs. These receptors all come from a woman in her 50s with multiple sclerosis. CDR3s include the opening cysteine and the closing phenylalanine or tryptophan. The order of the fields is J gene, clone size, D gene, V gene, CDR3 DNA, CDR3 protein. The D gene is left open where the match is weak. A row's size may be missing; if present it is once, few, many or a size class.

TRBJ2-2,many,NA,TRBV9,TGTGCCAGCCGGGCGGGGCCAGACACCGGGGAGCTGTTTTTT,CASRAGPDTGELFF
TRBJ2-3,many,NA,TRBV5-6,TGTGCCAGCAGCCGGACAGGCACAGATACGCAGTATTTT,CASSRTGTDTQYF
TRBJ2-1,many,NA,TRBV20-1,TGCAGTGGGCCCCTCCCTTCCTACAATGAGCAGTTCTTC,CSGPLPSYNEQFF
TRBJ1-2,many,NA,TRBV20-1,TGCAGTGCCACCACAGGGTTTGACTATGGCTACACCTTC,CSATTGFDYGYTF
TRBJ2-2,NA,NA,TRBV7-7,TGTGCCAGCAGCTCCGGGTCACTCCTTACCGGGGAGCTGTTTTTT,CASSSGSLLTGELFF
TRBJ2-3,many,TRBD2,TRBV7-2,TGTGCCAGCAGCCGGGGACTAGCGACAGATACGCAGTATTTT,CASSRGLATDTQYF
TRBJ1-1,many,TRBD1,TRBV5-4,TGTGCCAGCAGCCGACAGGGGGGGAACACTGAAGCTTTCTTT,CASSRQGGNTEAFF
TRBJ2-5,many,NA,TRBV5-1,TGCGCCAGCAGCTTCGGGTCTGAAGAGACCCAGTACTTC,CASSFGSEETQYF
TRBJ2-1,NA,TRBD2,TRBV20-1,TGCAGTGCTAGAAGGACTAGCGGGGGTGGTAATGAGCAGTTCTTC,CSARRTSGGGNEQFF
TRBJ2-2,many,TRBD2,TRBV4-2,TGTGCCAGCAGCCAAGATCTCGGTACTAGCGGGGGTCTTTCGGGGGAGCTGTTTTTT,CASSQDLGTSGGLSGELFF
TRBJ1-5,many,NA,TRBV20-1,TGCAGTGCATCAGTGGGGTTCAATCAGCCCCAGCATTTT,CSASVGFNQPQHF
TRBJ2-2,many,TRBD2,TRBV4-1,TGCGCCAGCAGCCAAGAGGGACTAGCCTCCGGGGAGCTGTTTTTT,CASSQEGLASGELFF
TRBJ2-2,many,NA,TRBV29-1,TGCAGCGTTGAAGAGGGGCCCAACACCGGGGAGCTGTTTTTT,CSVEEGPNTGELFF
TRBJ1-3,many,NA,TRBV7-2,TGTGCCAGCAGCTTATCTGACAGAGCTAGCACCATATATTTT,CASSLSDRASTIYF
TRBJ2-6,many,NA,TRBV5-1,TGCGCCAGCAGCGACAGCCCCTCTGGGGCCAACGTCCTGACTTTC,CASSDSPSGANVLTF
TRBJ2-7,many,TRBD2,TRBV5-1,TGCGCCAGCAGCTTTCGGCAACGGACTAGCGGGAAAACCTACGAGCAGTACTTC,CASSFRQRTSGKTYEQYF
TRBJ2-2,many,NA,TRBV5-6,TGTGCCAGCAGCTTGTGGGTTTTGAACACCGGGGAGCTGTTTTTT,CASSLWVLNTGELFF
TRBJ2-5,many,TRBD2,TRBV6-6,TGTGCCAGCAGAGCGGGAGGGGCGGAGACCCAGTACTTC,CASRAGGAETQYF
TRBJ2-1,many,TRBD2,TRBV9,TGTGCCAGCAGCGTACTAGTAGCGGGAGGAGATTACAATGAGCAGTTCTTC,CASSVLVAGGDYNEQFF
TRBJ2-5,many,NA,TRBV6-6,TGTGCCAGCAGTTTATTTCCGGGCCCAGGGAGGGAGACCCAGTACTTC,CASSLFPGPGRETQYF
TRBJ2-1,few,NA,TRBV2,TGTGCCAGCACCCTGATACGTGGAAACTACAATGAGCAGTTCTTC,CASTLIRGNYNEQFF
TRBJ2-7,many,NA,TRBV7-2,TGTGCCAGCAGGCCTCGGGCAACCCACGAGCAGTACTTC,CASRPRATHEQYF
TRBJ2-1,many,NA,TRBV20-1,TGCAGTGTCACATTGCGGGGCTCCTACAATGAGCAGTTCTTC,CSVTLRGSYNEQFF
TRBJ2-2,NA,TRBD2,TRBV5-1,TGCGCCAGCAGCCCCTGGACTAGCATTGAAACCGGGGAGCTGTTTTTT,CASSPWTSIETGELFF
TRBJ2-1,many,TRBD2,TRBV4-2,TGTGCCAGCAGCCAAGATCTTAGCGGGAGGTACAATGAGCAGTTCTTC,CASSQDLSGRYNEQFF
TRBJ1-2,many,TRBD1,TRBV5-1,TGCGCCAGCAGCGAAGGGACAGGGGGCGGCTACACCTTC,CASSEGTGGGYTF
TRBJ2-2,many,TRBD2,TRBV10-1,TGCGCCAGCAGATACCGACGGACTAGACGTATAACCGGGGAGCTGTTTTTT,CASRYRRTRRITGELFF
TRBJ2-1,many,NA,TRBV5-1,TGCGCCAGCAGCTTGGCCATTGCGGGAAGGGCGACCTACAATGAGCAGTTCTTC,CASSLAIAGRATYNEQFF
TRBJ2-7,many,TRBD1,TRBV10-2,TGCGCCAGCAGTGGGGGGACAGGTCGGACCTACGAGCAGTACTTC,CASSGGTGRTYEQYF
TRBJ2-2,many,NA,TRBV5-1,TGCGCCAGCAGTCATGGGACAGCGGGGGCGAACACCGGGGAGCTGTTTTTT,CASSHGTAGANTGELFF
TRBJ2-1,many,NA,TRBV5-1,TGCGCCAGCGGGGCCCTCTACAATGAGCAGTTCTTC,CASGALYNEQFF
TRBJ1-4,many,NA,TRBV20-1,TGCAGTGCTAGCGAGGGGGTTAATGAAAAACTGTTTTTT,CSASEGVNEKLFF
TRBJ2-7,many,NA,TRBV7-2,TGTGCCAGCAGCGGGAGGGGGACTCAAGTCTACGAGCAGTACTTC,CASSGRGTQVYEQYF
TRBJ2-7,many,NA,TRBV5-1,TGCGCCAGCAGCGTGGCAGGGGTAAACTCCTACGAGCAGTACTTC,CASSVAGVNSYEQYF
TRBJ2-3,few,NA,TRBV6-5,TGTGCCAGCAGTGAATGGGGGAGGCTGGGAGATACGCAGTATTTT,CASSEWGRLGDTQYF
TRBJ2-1,many,NA,TRBV7-8,TGTGCCAGCAGCTTAGTGGAGCACGGCAATGAGCAGTTCTTC,CASSLVEHGNEQFF
TRBJ2-1,many,TRBD2,TRBV20-1,TGCAGTGCTAGAACACTAGCGGGGGGTTTGGCCTACAATGAGCAGTTCTTC,CSARTLAGGLAYNEQFF
TRBJ2-7,many,NA,TRBV28,TGTGCCAGCAGTCCAAGCACTAGTAGCCACGAGCAGTACTTC,CASSPSTSSHEQYF
TRBJ2-3,many,TRBD2,TRBV18,TGTGCCAGCTCGATAGCGGGCCCTAGCACAGATACGCAGTATTTT,CASSIAGPSTDTQYF
TRBJ1-1,NA,NA,TRBV29-1,TGCAGCGTTGAAGAGCTCGGGGCCCCGACGACTGAAGCTTTCTTT,CSVEELGAPTTEAFF
TRBJ2-3,many,TRBD2,TRBV5-1,TGCGCCAGCAGCTCGTACAGCGGGGGAGATACGCAGTATTTT,CASSSYSGGDTQYF
TRBJ2-3,many,NA,TRBV7-8,TGTGCCAGCAGCTTGTCGGGGGATACGCAGTATTTT,CASSLSGDTQYF
TRBJ2-3,many,TRBD2,TRBV12-3/TRBV12-4,TGTGCCAGCAGTTCCGGACTAGCGGGGGGTACCCGCATCCCGGATACGCAGTATTTT,CASSSGLAGGTRIPDTQYF
TRBJ1-2,many,TRBD1,TRBV7-3,TGTGCCAGCAGCCCCCTCGCGCCTAAGCCCGGGACAGGGGGGTATGGCTACACCTTC,CASSPLAPKPGTGGYGYTF
TRBJ2-7,many,NA,TRBV7-8,TGTGCCAGCAGCTTAGAAGTCTCGGGACTGGACTACGAGCAGTACTTC,CASSLEVSGLDYEQYF
TRBJ2-1,many,TRBD2,TRBV7-9,TGTGCCAGCAGCATCCGGTCGGGGGGGCTGGATGAGCAGTTCTTC,CASSIRSGGLDEQFF
TRBJ2-5,many,NA,TRBV4-1,TGCGCCAGCAGTATTTACGGGGCGGAGACCCAGTACTTC,CASSIYGAETQYF
TRBJ2-1,NA,NA,TRBV7-8,TGTGCCAGCAGCTTAGGGCAGGGACTCGACAATGAGCAGTTCTTC,CASSLGQGLDNEQFF
TRBJ1-2,many,TRBD1,TRBV5-5,TGTGCCAGCAGCTTTCGAGCGGGTGACAGGGGGGACTATGGCTACACCTTC,CASSFRAGDRGDYGYTF
TRBJ1-2,many,NA,TRBV20-1,TGCAGTGCTAGCCCAGACACAGGTTCCAACTATGGCTACACCTTC,CSASPDTGSNYGYTF
TRBJ1-5,many,NA,TRBV7-2,TGTGCCAGCAGCTTCGGGCCCGGGGAGAATCAGCCCCAGCATTTT,CASSFGPGENQPQHF
TRBJ2-3,many,TRBD2,TRBV5-1,TGCGCCACCGCGACTAGCGGGAGTGCAGATACGCAGTATTTT,CATATSGSADTQYF
TRBJ1-6,many,TRBD1,TRBV6-6,TGTGCCAGCAGGGGTATACAGGGGGCCCCACCCCTCCACTTT,CASRGIQGAPPLHF
TRBJ2-3,many,NA,TRBV20-1,TGCAGTGCTAGAGATAGTCTAGACTTCTCAGATACGCAGTATTTT,CSARDSLDFSDTQYF